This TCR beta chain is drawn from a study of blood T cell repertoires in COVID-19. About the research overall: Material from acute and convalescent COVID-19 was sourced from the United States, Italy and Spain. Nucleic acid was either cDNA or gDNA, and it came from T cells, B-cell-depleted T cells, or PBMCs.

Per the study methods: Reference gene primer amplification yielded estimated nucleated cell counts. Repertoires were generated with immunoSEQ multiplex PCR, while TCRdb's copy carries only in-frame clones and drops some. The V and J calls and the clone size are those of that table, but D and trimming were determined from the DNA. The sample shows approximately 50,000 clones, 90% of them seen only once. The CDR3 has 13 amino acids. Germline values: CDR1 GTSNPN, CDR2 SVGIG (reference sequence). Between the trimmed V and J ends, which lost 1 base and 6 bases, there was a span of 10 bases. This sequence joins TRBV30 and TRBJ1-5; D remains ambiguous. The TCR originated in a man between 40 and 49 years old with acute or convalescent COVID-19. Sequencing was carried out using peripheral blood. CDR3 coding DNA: TGTGCCTGGAGTGCGCGTTTCGGTCAGCCCCAGCATTTT. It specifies CAWSARFGQPQHF.